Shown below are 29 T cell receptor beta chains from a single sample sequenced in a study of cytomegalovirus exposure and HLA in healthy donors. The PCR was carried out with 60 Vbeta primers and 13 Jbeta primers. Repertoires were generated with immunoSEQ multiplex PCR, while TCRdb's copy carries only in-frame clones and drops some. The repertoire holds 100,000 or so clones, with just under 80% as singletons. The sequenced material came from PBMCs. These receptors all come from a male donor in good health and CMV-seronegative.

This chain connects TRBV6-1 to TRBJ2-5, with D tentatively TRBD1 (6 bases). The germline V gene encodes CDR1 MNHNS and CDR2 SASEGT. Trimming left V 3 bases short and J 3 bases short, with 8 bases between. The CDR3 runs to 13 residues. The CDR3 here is CASSDWDKETQYF. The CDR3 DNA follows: TGTGCCAGCAGTGACTGGGACAAAGAGACCCAGTACTTC.

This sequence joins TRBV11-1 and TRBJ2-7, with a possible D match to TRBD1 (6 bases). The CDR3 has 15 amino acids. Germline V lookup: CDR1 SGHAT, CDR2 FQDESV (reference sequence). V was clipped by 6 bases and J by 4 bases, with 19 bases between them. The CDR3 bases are TGTGCCAGCAGTTGGGCTGTCGGCAGGGGTTACGAGCAGTACTTC. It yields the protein CASSWAVGRGYEQYF.

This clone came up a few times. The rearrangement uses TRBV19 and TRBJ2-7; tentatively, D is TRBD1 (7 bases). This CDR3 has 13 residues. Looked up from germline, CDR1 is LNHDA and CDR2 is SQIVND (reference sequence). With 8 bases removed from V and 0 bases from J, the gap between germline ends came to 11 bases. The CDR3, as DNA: TGTGCCAGTCAGGGGGGAACCTCCTACGAGCAGTACTTC. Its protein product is CASQGGTSYEQYF.

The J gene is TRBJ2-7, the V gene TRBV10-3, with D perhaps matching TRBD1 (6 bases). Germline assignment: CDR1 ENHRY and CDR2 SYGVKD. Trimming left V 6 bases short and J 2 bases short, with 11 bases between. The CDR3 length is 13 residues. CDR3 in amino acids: CAIRQGDPYEQYF. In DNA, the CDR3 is TGTGCCATCAGACAGGGAGATCCCTACGAGCAGTACTTC.

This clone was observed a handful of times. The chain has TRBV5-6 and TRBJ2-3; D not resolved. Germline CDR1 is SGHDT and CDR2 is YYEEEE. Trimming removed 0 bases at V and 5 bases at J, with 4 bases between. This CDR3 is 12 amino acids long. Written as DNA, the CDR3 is TGTGCCAGCAGCTTGGCGAGAGATACGCAGTATTTT. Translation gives CASSLARDTQYF.

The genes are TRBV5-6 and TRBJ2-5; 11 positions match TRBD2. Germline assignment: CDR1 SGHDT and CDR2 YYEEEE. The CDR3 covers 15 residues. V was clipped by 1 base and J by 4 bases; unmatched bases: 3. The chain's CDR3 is CASSLPTSGRETQYF. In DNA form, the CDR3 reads TGTGCCAGCAGCTTGCCAACTAGCGGGAGAGAGACCCAGTACTTC.

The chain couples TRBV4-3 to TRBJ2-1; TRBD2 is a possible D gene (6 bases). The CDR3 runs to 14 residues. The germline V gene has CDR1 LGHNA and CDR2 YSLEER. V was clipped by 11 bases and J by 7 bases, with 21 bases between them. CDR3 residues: CAASWGVSRNEQFF. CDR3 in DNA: TGCGCCGCCTCTTGGGGGGTTTCGAGGAATGAGCAGTTCTTC.

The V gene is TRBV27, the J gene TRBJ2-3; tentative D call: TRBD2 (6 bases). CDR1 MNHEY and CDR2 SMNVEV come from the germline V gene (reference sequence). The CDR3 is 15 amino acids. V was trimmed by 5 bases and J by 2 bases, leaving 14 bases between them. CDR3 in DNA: TGTGCCAGCAGTCTTCGGAGGGCATACACAGATACGCAGTATTTT. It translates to CASSLRRAYTDTQYF.

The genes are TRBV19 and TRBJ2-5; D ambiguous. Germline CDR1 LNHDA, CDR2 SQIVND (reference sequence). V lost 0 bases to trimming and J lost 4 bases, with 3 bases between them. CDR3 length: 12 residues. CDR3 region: CASSIDRETQYF. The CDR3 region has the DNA TGTGCCAGTAGTATAGACAGAGAGACCCAGTACTTC. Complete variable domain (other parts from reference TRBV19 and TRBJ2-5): DGGITQSPKYLFRKEGQNVTLSCEQNLNHDAMYWYRQDPGQGLRLIYYSQIVNDFQKGDIAEGYSVSREKKESFPLTVTSAQKNPTAFYLCASSIDRETQYFGPGTRLLVL.

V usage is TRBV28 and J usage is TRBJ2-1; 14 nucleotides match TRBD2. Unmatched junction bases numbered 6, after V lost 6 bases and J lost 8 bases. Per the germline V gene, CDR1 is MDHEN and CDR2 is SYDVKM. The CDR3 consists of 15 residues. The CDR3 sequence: CASRMTSGRVHEQFF. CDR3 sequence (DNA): TGTGCCAGCAGAATGACTAGCGGGAGGGTCCATGAGCAGTTCTTC.

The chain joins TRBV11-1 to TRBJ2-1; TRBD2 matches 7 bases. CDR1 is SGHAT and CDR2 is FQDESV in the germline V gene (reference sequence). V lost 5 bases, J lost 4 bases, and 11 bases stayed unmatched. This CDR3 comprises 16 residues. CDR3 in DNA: TGTGCCAGCAGCGAATCCGGGGGGTTATGGTACAATGAGCAGTTCTTC. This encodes CASSESGGLWYNEQFF.

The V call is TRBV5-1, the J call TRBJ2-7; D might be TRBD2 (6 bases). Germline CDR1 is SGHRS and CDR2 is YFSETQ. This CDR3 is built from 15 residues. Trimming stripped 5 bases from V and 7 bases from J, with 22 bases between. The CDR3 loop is CASSQSGTGSLEQYF. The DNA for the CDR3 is TGCGCCAGCAGTCAGTCCGGGACTGGGAGCCTGGAGCAGTACTTC.

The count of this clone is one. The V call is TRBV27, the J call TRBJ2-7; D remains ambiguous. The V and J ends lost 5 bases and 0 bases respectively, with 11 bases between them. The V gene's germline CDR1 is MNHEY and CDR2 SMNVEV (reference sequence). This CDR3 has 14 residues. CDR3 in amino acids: CASSHPRSSYEQYF. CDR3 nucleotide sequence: TGTGCCAGCAGTCACCCACGGAGCTCCTACGAGCAGTACTTC.

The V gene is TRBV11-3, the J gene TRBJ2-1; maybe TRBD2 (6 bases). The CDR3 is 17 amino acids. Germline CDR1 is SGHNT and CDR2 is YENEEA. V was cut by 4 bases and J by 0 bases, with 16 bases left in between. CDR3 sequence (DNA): TGTGCCAGCAGCTCCCTTGTGGCGGGAAGCTCCTACAATGAGCAGTTCTTC. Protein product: CASSSLVAGSSYNEQFF. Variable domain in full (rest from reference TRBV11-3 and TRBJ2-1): EAGVVQSPRYKIIEKKQPVAFWCNPISGHNTLYWYLQNLGQGPELLIRYENEEAVDDSQLPKDRFSAERLKGVDSTLKIQPAELGDSAVYLCASSSLVAGSSYNEQFFGPGTRLTVL.

The DNA for the CDR3 is TGTGCCAGCAGCTACCAGGTTGGATCTTGGTATGGCTACACCTTC. Translating it yields CASSYQVGSWYGYTF. This rearrangement joins TRBV11-2 to TRBJ1-2; D not resolved. V dropped 4 bases and J dropped 5 bases, with 17 bases sitting between them. The CDR3 is 15 amino acids. CDR1 is SGHAT and CDR2 is FQNNGV in the germline V gene.

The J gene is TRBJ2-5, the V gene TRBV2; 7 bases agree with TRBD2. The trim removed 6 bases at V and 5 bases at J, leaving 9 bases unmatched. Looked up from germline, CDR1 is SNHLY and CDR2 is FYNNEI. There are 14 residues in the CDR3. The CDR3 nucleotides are TGTGCCAGCAGGGGGGGGTCACTGGGGGAGACCCAGTACTTC. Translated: CASRGGSLGETQYF.

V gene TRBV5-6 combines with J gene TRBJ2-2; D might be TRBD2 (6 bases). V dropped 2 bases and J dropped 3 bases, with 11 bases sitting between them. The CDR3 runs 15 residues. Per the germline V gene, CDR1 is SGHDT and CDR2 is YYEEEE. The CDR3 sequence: CASSFGGVDTGELFF. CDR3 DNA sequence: TGTGCCAGCAGCTTCGGGGGAGTCGACACCGGGGAGCTGTTTTTT.

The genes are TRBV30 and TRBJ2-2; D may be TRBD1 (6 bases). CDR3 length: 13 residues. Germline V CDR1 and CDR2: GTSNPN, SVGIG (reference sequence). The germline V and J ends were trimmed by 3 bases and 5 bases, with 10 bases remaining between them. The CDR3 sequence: CAWRKQGTGELFF. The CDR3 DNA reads TGTGCCTGGAGGAAACAGGGAACCGGGGAGCTGTTTTTT.

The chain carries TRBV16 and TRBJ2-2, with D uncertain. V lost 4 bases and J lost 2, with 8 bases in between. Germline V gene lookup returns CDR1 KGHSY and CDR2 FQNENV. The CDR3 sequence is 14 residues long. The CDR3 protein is CASSRDINTGELFF. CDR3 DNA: TGTGCCAGCAGCCGAGACATCAACACCGGGGAGCTGTTTTTT.

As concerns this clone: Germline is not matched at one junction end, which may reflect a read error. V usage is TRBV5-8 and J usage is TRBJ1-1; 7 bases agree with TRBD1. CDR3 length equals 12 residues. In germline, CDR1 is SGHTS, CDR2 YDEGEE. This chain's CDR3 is CASSLAWGGTEF. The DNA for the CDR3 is TGTGCCAGCAGCTTGGCCTGGGGCGGGACAGAGTTT.

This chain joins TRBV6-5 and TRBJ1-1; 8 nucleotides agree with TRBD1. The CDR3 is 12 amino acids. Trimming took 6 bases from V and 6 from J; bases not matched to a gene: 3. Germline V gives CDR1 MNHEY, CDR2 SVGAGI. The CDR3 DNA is TGTGCCAGCAGCCGACAGGGGTCTGAAGCTTTCTTT. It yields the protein CASSRQGSEAFF.

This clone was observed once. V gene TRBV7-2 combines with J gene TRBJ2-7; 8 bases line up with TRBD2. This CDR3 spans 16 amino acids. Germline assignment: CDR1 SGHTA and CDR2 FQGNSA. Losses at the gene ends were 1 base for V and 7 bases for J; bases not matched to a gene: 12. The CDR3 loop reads CASSLGSSGMVGEQYF. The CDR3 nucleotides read TGTGCCAGCAGCTTAGGGAGTAGCGGGATGGTCGGGGAGCAGTACTTC. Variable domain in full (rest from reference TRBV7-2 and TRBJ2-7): GAGVSQSPSNKVTEKGKDVELRCDPISGHTALYWYRQSLGQGLEFLIYFQGNSAPDKSGLPSDRFSAERTGGSVSTLTIQRTQQEDSAVYLCASSLGSSGMVGEQYFGPGTRLTVT.

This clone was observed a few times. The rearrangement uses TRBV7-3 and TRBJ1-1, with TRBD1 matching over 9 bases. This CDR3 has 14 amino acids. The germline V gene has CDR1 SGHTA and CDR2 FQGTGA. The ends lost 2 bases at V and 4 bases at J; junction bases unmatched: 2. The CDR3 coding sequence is TGTGCCAGCAGCTTAGGGACAGGGACCACTGAAGCTTTCTTT. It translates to CASSLGTGTTEAFF.

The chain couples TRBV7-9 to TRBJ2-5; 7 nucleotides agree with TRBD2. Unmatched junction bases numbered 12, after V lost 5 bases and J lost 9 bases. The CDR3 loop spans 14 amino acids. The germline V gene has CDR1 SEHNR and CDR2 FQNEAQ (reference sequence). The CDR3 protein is CASSPRLAPNPQYF. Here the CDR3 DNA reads TGTGCCAGCAGCCCCAGACTAGCCCCCAACCCCCAGTACTTC.

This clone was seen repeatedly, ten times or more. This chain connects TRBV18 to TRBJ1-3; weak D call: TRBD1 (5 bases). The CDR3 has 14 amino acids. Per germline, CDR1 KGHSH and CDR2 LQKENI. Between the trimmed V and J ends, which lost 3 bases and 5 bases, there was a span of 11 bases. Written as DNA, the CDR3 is TGTGCCAGCTCACCCAACCAGGGCAGAAACACCATATATTTT. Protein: CASSPNQGRNTIYF.

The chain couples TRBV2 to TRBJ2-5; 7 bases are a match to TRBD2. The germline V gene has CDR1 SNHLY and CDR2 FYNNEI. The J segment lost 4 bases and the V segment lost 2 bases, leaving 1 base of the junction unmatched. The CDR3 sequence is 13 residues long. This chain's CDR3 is CASSESGIETQYF. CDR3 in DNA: TGTGCCAGCAGTGAAAGCGGGATAGAGACCCAGTACTTC.

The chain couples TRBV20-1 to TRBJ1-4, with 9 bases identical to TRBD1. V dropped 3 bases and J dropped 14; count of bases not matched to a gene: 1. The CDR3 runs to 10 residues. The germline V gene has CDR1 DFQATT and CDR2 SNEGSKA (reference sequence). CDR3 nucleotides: TGCAGTGCTAGCGGACAGGGGCTGTTTTTT. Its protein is CSASGQGLFF.

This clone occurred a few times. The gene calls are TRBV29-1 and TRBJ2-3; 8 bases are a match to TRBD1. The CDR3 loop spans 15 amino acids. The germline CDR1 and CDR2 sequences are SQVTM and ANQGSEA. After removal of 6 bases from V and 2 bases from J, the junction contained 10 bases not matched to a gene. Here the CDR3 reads CSVSSGGDNTDTQYF. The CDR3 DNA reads TGCAGCGTCTCCTCAGGGGGCGATAACACAGATACGCAGTATTTT.

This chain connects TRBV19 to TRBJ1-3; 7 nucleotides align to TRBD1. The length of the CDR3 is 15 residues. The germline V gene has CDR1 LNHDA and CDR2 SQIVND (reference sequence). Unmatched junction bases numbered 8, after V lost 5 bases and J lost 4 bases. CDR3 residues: CASSLSTGYGNTIYF. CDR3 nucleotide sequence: TGTGCCAGTAGTCTTTCGACAGGGTACGGAAACACCATATATTTT.